The clone carrying this T cell receptor (beta chain) has just a few counts. Its antigen is currently unknown. The data originate from a study of shared clonotypes between healthy human individuals. Study findings and constraints: Shared clonotypes: approximately 5.3% naive CD4, around 3.5% naive CD8, about 2.4% memory CD4, 0.4% to 0.5% memory CD8.

Sequencing used immunoSEQ multiplex PCR; TCRdb keeps in-frame clones, though not all of them. The sample has 500,000 or so clones, more than 95% seen once. The clonotype was recovered from a woman in her twenties or thirties in good health. Sequencing used naive CD4+ T cells sorted from blood. Documented subset: CD45RA+ positively selected.

CDR3 residues: CASSVDLNQPQHF. DNA of the CDR3: TGCGCCAGCAGTGTTGACCTTAATCAGCCCCAGCATTTT. The chain couples TRBV10-1 to TRBJ1-5; D not certain. Trimming left V 4 bases short and J 4 bases short, with 8 bases between. Germline values: CDR1 WNHNN, CDR2 SYGVQD (reference sequence). This CDR3 has 13 amino acids.